This T cell receptor beta chain was observed in a study of cytomegalovirus exposure and HLA in healthy donors. Study-wide context: Among the 398 donors who were genotyped, roughly 76% fell in the genetic ancestry cluster that is associated with self-reported Caucasian donors.

The donors comprised healthy bone marrow donors. Points on this clone: Its antigen remains unknown.

Study-level findings and limits: Association of 16,951 TCR beta sequences with HLA alleles was found at 0.05 false discovery rate in a later analysis.

The primer mix had 60 Vbeta and 13 Jbeta primers. Libraries were prepared by immunoSEQ multiplex PCR; TCRdb keeps only in-frame clonotypes and omits some of them. The table records hundreds of thousands of clones, 65% to 80% of them present only once. This TCR was recovered from a girl aged 2 to 9 in good health and CMV-seronegative. The sequenced sample consisted of PBMCs.

CDR3 amino acids: CASGRGRGTYEQYF. The CDR3 coding sequence is TGTGCCAGCGGGAGGGGCAGAGGGACCTACGAGCAGTACTTC. This rearrangement joins TRBV6-5 to TRBJ2-7; 7 bases align to TRBD2. Germline assignment: CDR1 MNHEY and CDR2 SVGAGI. V trimming: 8 bases; J trimming: 2 bases; junction bases outside the gene matches: 9. The CDR3 is 14 amino acids.